This note documents a single TCR beta chain sequence. Other DNA sequences in the same sample also yield this CDR3. The data were obtained in a study of blood T cell repertoires in COVID-19. Those enrolled in Seattle joined during active infection and were followed longitudinally afterward. In the authors' methods: Amplified reference gene primers provided the basis for estimating nucleated cell counts. The assay was immunoSEQ multiplex PCR, and TCRdb's table has in-frame clones only and misses some. The V and J calls and clone size are taken from that table; D and trimming were inferred from the DNA. The data hold a few hundred thousand clones, with roughly 88% observed a single time. Sequencing was done on a sample of peripheral blood. This TCR was recovered from a woman in her 70s with COVID-19, enrolled during active disease.

CDR3 region: CASSLNYGYTF. For the CDR3, the DNA is TGTGCCAGCAGCCTTAACTATGGCTACACCTTC. The chain combines TRBV9 with TRBJ1-2; D uncertain. V gave up 4 bases and J gave up 1 base, with 2 bases separating them. CDR3 length: 11 amino acids. The germline V gene has CDR1 SGDLS and CDR2 YYNGEE.